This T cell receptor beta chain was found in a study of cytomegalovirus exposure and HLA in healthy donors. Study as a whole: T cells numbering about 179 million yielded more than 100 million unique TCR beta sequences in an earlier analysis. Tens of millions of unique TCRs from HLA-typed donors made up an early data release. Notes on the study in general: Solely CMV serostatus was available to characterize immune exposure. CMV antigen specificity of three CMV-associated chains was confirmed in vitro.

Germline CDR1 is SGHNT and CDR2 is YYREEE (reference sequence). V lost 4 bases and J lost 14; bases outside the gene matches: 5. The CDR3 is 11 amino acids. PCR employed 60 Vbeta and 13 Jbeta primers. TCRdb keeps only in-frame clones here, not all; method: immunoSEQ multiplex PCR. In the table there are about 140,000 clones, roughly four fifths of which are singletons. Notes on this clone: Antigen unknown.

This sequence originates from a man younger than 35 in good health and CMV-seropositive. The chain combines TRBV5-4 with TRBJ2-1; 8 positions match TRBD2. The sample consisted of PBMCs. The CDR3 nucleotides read TGTGCCAGCAGCGACCTAGCGGGCGAGTTCTTC. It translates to CASSDLAGEFF. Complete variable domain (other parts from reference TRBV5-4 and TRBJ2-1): ETGVTQSPTHLIKTRGQQVTLRCSSQSGHNTVSWYQQALGQGPQFIFQYYREEENGRGNFPPRFSGLQFPNYSSELNVNALELDDSALYLCASSDLAGEFFGPGTRLTVL.